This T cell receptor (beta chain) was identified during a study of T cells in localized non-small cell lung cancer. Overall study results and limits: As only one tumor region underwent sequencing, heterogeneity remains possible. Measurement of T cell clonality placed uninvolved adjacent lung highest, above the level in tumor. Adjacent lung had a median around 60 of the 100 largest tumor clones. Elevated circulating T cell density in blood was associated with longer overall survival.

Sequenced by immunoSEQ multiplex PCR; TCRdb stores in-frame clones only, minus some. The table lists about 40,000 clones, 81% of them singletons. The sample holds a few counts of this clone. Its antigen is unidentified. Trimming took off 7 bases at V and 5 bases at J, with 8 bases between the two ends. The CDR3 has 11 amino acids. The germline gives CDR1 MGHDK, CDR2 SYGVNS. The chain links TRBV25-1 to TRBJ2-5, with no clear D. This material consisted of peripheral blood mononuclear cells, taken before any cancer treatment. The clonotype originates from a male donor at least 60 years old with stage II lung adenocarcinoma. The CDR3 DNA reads TGTGCCAGCACTCACCGGGAGACCCAGTACTTC. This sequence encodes CASTHRETQYF.